What follows describes a single T cell receptor (beta chain). Its antigen is unknown. The V gene's germline CDR1 is SGHTA and CDR2 FQGNSA. The CDR3 contains 15 residues. Between the trimmed V and J ends, which lost 3 bases and 0 bases, there was a span of 12 bases. This specimen comes from a study of blood T cells in healthy people across ages. Findings and caveats of the study: Naive T cell percentage showed a strong correlation with the diversity of TCR beta.

A second PCR of 7 to 11 cycles used a sample-barcoded 5' primer and a J-beta primer mix. Each of the cDNA molecules was tagged by a template-switch adaptor with 12 random nucleotides. TCRdb independently ran MiXCR on the 5' RACE reads; one entry per CDR3 protein. The data show under 950,000 distinct CDR3 sequences, about 20% seen once. Each donor gave around 9.6 milliliters of peripheral blood. The specimen sequenced was blood. The chain joins TRBV7-2 to TRBJ2-7; D possibly corresponds to TRBD2 (6 bases). This sequence was found in a man aged 65 to 79 in good health. CDR3 sequence: CASSFSGGSSYEQYV. DNA of the CDR3: TGTGCCAGCAGCTTTAGCGGAGGGAGCTCCTACGAGCAGTACGTC.